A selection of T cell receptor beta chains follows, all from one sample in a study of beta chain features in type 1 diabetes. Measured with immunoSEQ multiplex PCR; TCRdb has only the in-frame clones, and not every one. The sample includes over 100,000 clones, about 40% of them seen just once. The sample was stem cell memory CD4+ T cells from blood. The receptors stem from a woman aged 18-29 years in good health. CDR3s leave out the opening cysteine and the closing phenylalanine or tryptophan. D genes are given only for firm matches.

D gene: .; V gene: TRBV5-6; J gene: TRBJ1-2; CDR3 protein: ASSLGAGTTGYT
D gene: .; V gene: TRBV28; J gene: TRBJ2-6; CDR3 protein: ASSSKSGHLSGANVLT
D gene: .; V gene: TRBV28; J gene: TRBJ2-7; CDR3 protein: ASSSRGNYEQY
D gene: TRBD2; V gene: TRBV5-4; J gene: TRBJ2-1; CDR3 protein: ASSGVAGVYNEQF
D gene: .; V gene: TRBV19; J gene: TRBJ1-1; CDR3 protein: ASSMNMNTEAF
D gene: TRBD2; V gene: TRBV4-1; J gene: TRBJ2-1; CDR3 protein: ASSLPGTSSYNEQF
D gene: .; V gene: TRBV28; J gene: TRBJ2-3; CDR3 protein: ASSLPSTDTQY
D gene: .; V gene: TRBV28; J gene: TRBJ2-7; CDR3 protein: ASSLSRATDYEQY
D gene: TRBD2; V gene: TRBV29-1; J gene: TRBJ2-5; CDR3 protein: SVLRVGSGSGETQY
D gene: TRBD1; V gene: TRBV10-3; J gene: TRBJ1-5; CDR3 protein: AIRMDRNQPQH
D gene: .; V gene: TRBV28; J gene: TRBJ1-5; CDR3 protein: ASRDGQINQPQH
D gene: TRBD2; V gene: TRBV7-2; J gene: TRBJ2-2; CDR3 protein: ASSLAPTSGRFSGELF
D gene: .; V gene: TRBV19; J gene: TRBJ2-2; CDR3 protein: ASSINGRVVTGELF
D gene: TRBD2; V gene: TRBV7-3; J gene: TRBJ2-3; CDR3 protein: ASRRAGGSTDTQY
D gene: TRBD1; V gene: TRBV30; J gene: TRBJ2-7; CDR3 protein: AWSVIGTGGGEQY
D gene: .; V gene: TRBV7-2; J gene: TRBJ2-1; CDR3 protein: ASSLVSGSSYNEQF
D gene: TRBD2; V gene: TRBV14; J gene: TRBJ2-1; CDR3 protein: ASSRLAGGANEQF
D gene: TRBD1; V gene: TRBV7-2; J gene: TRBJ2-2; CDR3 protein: ASSLDRVRSGELF
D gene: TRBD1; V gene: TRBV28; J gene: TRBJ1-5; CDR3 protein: ASSSTGWGRGNQPQH
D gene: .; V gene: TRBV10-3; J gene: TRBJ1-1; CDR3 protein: AISEDSRGTEAF
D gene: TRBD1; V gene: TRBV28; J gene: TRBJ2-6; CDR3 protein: ASSETGGAGANVLT